This T cell receptor (beta chain) was documented in a study of OX40 agonist ivuxolimab in advanced cancers. Trimming stripped 5 bases from V and 8 bases from J, with 12 bases between. The CDR3 has 13 amino acids. Germline V gene sequence: CDR1 MNHEY, CDR2 SMNVEV (reference sequence). Sequencing used immunoSEQ multiplex PCR; TCRdb keeps in-frame clones, though not all of them. The repertoire holds about 79,000 clones, about 95% seen once, with roughly a tenth in the top ten. The sample in question was CD4+ or CD8+ T cells sorted from blood, obtained in a trial of the OX40 agonist ivuxolimab. V gene TRBV27 combines with J gene TRBJ2-2; tentatively, D is TRBD2 (5 bases). This receptor was obtained from an adult with an advanced solid tumor such as melanoma, head and neck, liver or kidney cancer. The chain's CDR3 is CASSLPGKGELFF. The CDR3 DNA sequence: TGTGCCAGCAGTCTACCGGGGAAGGGGGAGCTGTTTTTT.